A selection of T cell receptor beta chains follows, all from one sample in a study of vaccination effects on CD4 cells after COVID-19. TCRdb's copy holds only in-frame clones and misses some; the assay was immunoSEQ multiplex PCR. The sample records about 71,000 clones, about four fifths being singletons. No antigen is known for these receptors. Material: CD4+ T cells from PBMCs cultured with SARS-CoV-2 spike peptides, obtained before COVID-19 vaccination. The source is a human donor who received a COVID-19 vaccine. Both conserved end residues are trimmed from each CDR3.

J	V	length	CDR3
TRBJ1-3	TRBV6-5	11	ASRSSSGNTIY
TRBJ1-2	TRBV5-4	13	ASSLGPGGTYGYT
TRBJ1-4	TRBV28	13	ASSSNRAANEKLF
TRBJ2-5	TRBV5-1	14	ASSISSGGSQKTQY
TRBJ1-5	TRBV6-2/TRBV6-3	11	ASSYDANQPQH
TRBJ2-5	TRBV12-3/TRBV12-4	11	ASSFLDTETQY
TRBJ2-5	TRBV18	11	ASSPQGVETQY
TRBJ2-5	TRBV5-8	14	ASSSTSGGPSGTQY
TRBJ1-6	TRBV6-4	10	ASSGGNSPLH
TRBJ1-2	TRBV5-1	15	ASSLGPPGGGAPGYT
TRBJ2-3	TRBV6-2/TRBV6-3	17	ASSSRQASGNTSTDTQY
TRBJ1-2	TRBV6-5	13	ASSAPWVMKYGYT
TRBJ2-1	TRBV12-3/TRBV12-4	9	ASSLGGFAF